Here is one TCR beta chain with its context. Next came a second PCR, run for about 7 to 12 cycles, which used a sample-barcoded 5' primer along with a J-beta primer mix. TCRdb itself ran the 5' RACE reads through MiXCR, one entry per CDR3 protein. The sample includes hundreds of thousands of distinct CDR3 sequences, 55% to 70% of them seen just once. The entry originates in a study of blood T cells in healthy people across ages. The CDR3 covers 15 residues. Germline CDR1 and CDR2: LNHNV and YYDKDF (reference sequence). Trimming at V came to 2 bases and at J to 4 bases, leaving 7 bases not matched to a gene.

The TCR originated in a man aged 30 to 45 in good health. V usage is TRBV15 and J usage is TRBJ1-1; TRBD1 matches 7 bases. Material for sequencing was blood. CDR3 sequence (DNA): TGTGCCACCAGCAGAAGCGGAGGGGGCGGCACTGAAGCTTTCTTT. Translated: CATSRSGGGGTEAFF.